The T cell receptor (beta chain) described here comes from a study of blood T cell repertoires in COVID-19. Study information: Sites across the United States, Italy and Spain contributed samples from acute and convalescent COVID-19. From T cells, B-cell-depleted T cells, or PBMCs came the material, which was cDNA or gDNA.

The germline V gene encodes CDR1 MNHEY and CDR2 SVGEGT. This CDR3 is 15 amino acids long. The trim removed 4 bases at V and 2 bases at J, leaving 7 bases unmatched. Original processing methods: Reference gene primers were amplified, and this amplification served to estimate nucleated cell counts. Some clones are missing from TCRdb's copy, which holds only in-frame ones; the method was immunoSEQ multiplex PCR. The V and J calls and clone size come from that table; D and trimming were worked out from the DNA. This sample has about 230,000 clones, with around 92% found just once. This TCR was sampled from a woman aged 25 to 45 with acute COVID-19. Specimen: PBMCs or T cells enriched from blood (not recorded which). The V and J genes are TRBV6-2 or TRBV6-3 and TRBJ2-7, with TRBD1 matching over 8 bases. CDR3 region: CASSSRQGITYEQYF. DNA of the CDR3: TGTGCCAGCAGTTCTAGACAGGGGATTACCTACGAGCAGTACTTC.